Listed below are T cell receptor beta chains from one sample, sequenced in a study of beta chain features in type 1 diabetes. Only in-frame clones appear in the TCRdb table, and some are missing; sequencing was by immunoSEQ multiplex PCR. The sample has roughly 250,000 clones, approximately 70% seen once. Sequencing was performed on naive CD4+ T cells from blood. All receptors derive from a man in his thirties or forties in good health. Each CDR3 is given with its conserved first and last residue. Fields, in order: CDR3 DNA, CDR3 protein, V gene, D gene, J gene, clone size. A D gene is named only where the DNA matches it firmly. Expanded clones are given a class, and other clones once, few, many or no size at all.

CDR3nt: TGTGCCCACACAGACGCCATGAACACTGAAGCTTTCTTT
CDR3aa: CAHTDAMNTEAFF
v_gene: TRBV30
d_gene: .
j_gene: TRBJ1-1
abundance: .

CDR3nt: TGTGTGGTTGGCCAGGAAGGCTACACCTTC
CDR3aa: CVVGQEGYTF
v_gene: TRBV28
d_gene: .
j_gene: TRBJ1-2
abundance: .

CDR3nt: TGTGCCTGGAGTGCGGGGGCGCGTACAGATACGCAGTATTTT
CDR3aa: CAWSAGARTDTQYF
v_gene: TRBV30
d_gene: .
j_gene: TRBJ2-3
abundance: .

CDR3nt: TGCGCCACCTCAGGAGGGACAGGTAATCACGAGCAGTACTTC
CDR3aa: CATSGGTGNHEQYF
v_gene: TRBV5-1
d_gene: TRBD1
j_gene: TRBJ2-7
abundance: .

CDR3nt: TGTGCCAGCAGCCAAAATATCGGTGGGGATACGCAGTATTTT
CDR3aa: CASSQNIGGDTQYF
v_gene: TRBV14
d_gene: .
j_gene: TRBJ2-3
abundance: .

CDR3nt: TGCAGCGTTGAGTCGCCAGGCTATGGCTACACCTTC
CDR3aa: CSVESPGYGYTF
v_gene: TRBV29-1
d_gene: .
j_gene: TRBJ1-2
abundance: once

CDR3nt: TGTGCCAGCAGGGCACGGGGACAGAATGAAAAACTGTTTTTT
CDR3aa: CASRARGQNEKLFF
v_gene: TRBV2
d_gene: TRBD1
j_gene: TRBJ1-4
abundance: .

CDR3nt: TGCAGCGTTGAAGATCCGACCCGGACTTACGAGCAGTACTTC
CDR3aa: CSVEDPTRTYEQYF
v_gene: TRBV29-1
d_gene: .
j_gene: TRBJ2-7
abundance: few

CDR3nt: TGTGCCAGCAGTGGAGGACGGTACGAGCAGTACTTC
CDR3aa: CASSGGRYEQYF
v_gene: TRBV28
d_gene: .
j_gene: TRBJ2-7
abundance: .

CDR3nt: TGTGCCAGCAGTGAGTGGGCTTCCGAGCAGTACTTC
CDR3aa: CASSEWASEQYF
v_gene: TRBV25-1
d_gene: .
j_gene: TRBJ2-7
abundance: .

CDR3nt: TGTGCCAGCAGTGAAGGAGGGATTAGGGTGCAGTACTTC
CDR3aa: CASSEGGIRVQYF
v_gene: TRBV25-1
d_gene: .
j_gene: TRBJ2-7
abundance: .

CDR3nt: TGCAGCTCGGTCGGCGGGAGTTACAATGAGCAGTTCTTC
CDR3aa: CSSVGGSYNEQFF
v_gene: TRBV29-1
d_gene: TRBD2
j_gene: TRBJ2-1
abundance: .

CDR3nt: TGTGCCAGCAGTGGCCAGGGCTACGAGCAGTACTTC
CDR3aa: CASSGQGYEQYF
v_gene: TRBV6-1
d_gene: .
j_gene: TRBJ2-7
abundance: .

CDR3nt: TGCGCCAGCAGCCAAGTGGGACTAGCGGGAGATGAGCAGTTCTTC
CDR3aa: CASSQVGLAGDEQFF
v_gene: TRBV4-3
d_gene: TRBD2
j_gene: TRBJ2-1
abundance: .

CDR3nt: TGTGCCAGCAGTTTATCCCCCTTGCTAGGCGAGCAGTTCTTC
CDR3aa: CASSLSPLLGEQFF
v_gene: TRBV28
d_gene: .
j_gene: TRBJ2-1
abundance: .

CDR3nt: TGTGCCAGCAGCGCGCTCGGCCCCTACGAGCAGTACTTC
CDR3aa: CASSALGPYEQYF
v_gene: TRBV7-9
d_gene: .
j_gene: TRBJ2-7
abundance: .

CDR3nt: TGTGCCAGCAGCGTAGGGGATAGCAGGGTCGGGGAGCTGTTTTTT
CDR3aa: CASSVGDSRVGELFF
v_gene: TRBV9
d_gene: .
j_gene: TRBJ2-2
abundance: .

CDR3nt: TGTGCCAGCAGTTCGGGACCTACCACCTACAATGAGCAGTTCTTC
CDR3aa: CASSSGPTTYNEQFF
v_gene: TRBV7-2
d_gene: .
j_gene: TRBJ2-1
abundance: .

CDR3nt: TGTGCCAGCAGCTATCTAGCGGGAAGCACAGATACGCAGTATTTT
CDR3aa: CASSYLAGSTDTQYF
v_gene: TRBV13
d_gene: TRBD2
j_gene: TRBJ2-3
abundance: .

CDR3nt: TGTGCCAGCGGTCGGGAGACCCAGTACTTC
CDR3aa: CASGRETQYF
v_gene: TRBV6-5
d_gene: .
j_gene: TRBJ2-5
abundance: .

CDR3nt: TGCGCCAGCGGATATAAACAGGGGGCTAGCACAGATACGCAGTATTTT
CDR3aa: CASGYKQGASTDTQYF
v_gene: TRBV23-1
d_gene: TRBD1
j_gene: TRBJ2-3
abundance: .

CDR3nt: TGTGCCAGCATGGCTAGCGGGAGCTCAATGCACTTC
CDR3aa: CASMASGSSMHF
v_gene: TRBV28
d_gene: TRBD2
j_gene: TRBJ2-7
abundance: few

CDR3nt: TGCGCCAGCAGTAGAGAATTGGAGACCCAGTACTTC
CDR3aa: CASSRELETQYF
v_gene: TRBV5-1
d_gene: .
j_gene: TRBJ2-5
abundance: .

CDR3nt: TGTGCCAGTAGTCCCGGGACAGCCCTTAATGAAAAACTGTTTTTT
CDR3aa: CASSPGTALNEKLFF
v_gene: TRBV19
d_gene: TRBD1
j_gene: TRBJ1-4
abundance: .

CDR3nt: TGCGCCAGCAGTGAGCGCGGGGGCGGGACAGATACGCAGTATTTT
CDR3aa: CASSERGGGTDTQYF
v_gene: TRBV10-1
d_gene: .
j_gene: TRBJ2-3
abundance: .

CDR3nt: TGTGCCAGCAGCGTAGCAGGGGGCGGTTCACCCCTCCACTTT
CDR3aa: CASSVAGGGSPLHF
v_gene: TRBV9
d_gene: TRBD1
j_gene: TRBJ1-6
abundance: few

CDR3nt: TGTGCCAGCAGCCCCCGAGGAATGAGAGAAAAACTGTTTTTT
CDR3aa: CASSPRGMREKLFF
v_gene: TRBV7-9
d_gene: .
j_gene: TRBJ1-4
abundance: few

CDR3nt: TGCAGCGTTGGGACACTAGCGGCCTCCTACGAGCAGTACTTC
CDR3aa: CSVGTLAASYEQYF
v_gene: TRBV29-1
d_gene: TRBD2
j_gene: TRBJ2-7
abundance: once

CDR3nt: TGTGCCTGGAGCGGGGCCGATAGCAATCAGCCCCAGCATTTT
CDR3aa: CAWSGADSNQPQHF
v_gene: TRBV30
d_gene: .
j_gene: TRBJ1-5
abundance: few

CDR3nt: TGTGCCAGCAGCTTAGCCCTCACAGATACGCAGTATTTT
CDR3aa: CASSLALTDTQYF
v_gene: TRBV7-2
d_gene: .
j_gene: TRBJ2-3
abundance: .

CDR3nt: TGTGCCAGCAGCGTAGGGCAAACCGGGGAGCTGTTTTTT
CDR3aa: CASSVGQTGELFF
v_gene: TRBV9
d_gene: .
j_gene: TRBJ2-2
abundance: .

CDR3nt: TGCAGTGCTAGTCGAAGAGACGAGCAGTACTTC
CDR3aa: CSASRRDEQYF
v_gene: TRBV20-1
d_gene: .
j_gene: TRBJ2-7
abundance: .

CDR3nt: TGTGCCAGCAGCACCATAGCGGGGGCGGAAGATACGCAGTATTTT
CDR3aa: CASSTIAGAEDTQYF
v_gene: TRBV5-4
d_gene: TRBD2
j_gene: TRBJ2-3
abundance: .

CDR3nt: TGTGCCTGGAGTCTAGCGGGGACTAGCACAGATACGCAGTATTTT
CDR3aa: CAWSLAGTSTDTQYF
v_gene: TRBV30
d_gene: TRBD2
j_gene: TRBJ2-3
abundance: once

CDR3nt: TGTGCCAGCAGCCGACAGAGCTCTGGGGCCAACGTCCTGACTTTC
CDR3aa: CASSRQSSGANVLTF
v_gene: TRBV9
d_gene: .
j_gene: TRBJ2-6
abundance: .

CDR3nt: TGTGCCTGGAACCCAGGGAGCTATAATTCACCCCTCCACTTT
CDR3aa: CAWNPGSYNSPLHF
v_gene: TRBV30
d_gene: .
j_gene: TRBJ1-6
abundance: .

CDR3nt: TGTGCCATCAGTGAGTCGGCAGGGGGCACAGATACGCAGTATTTT
CDR3aa: CAISESAGGTDTQYF
v_gene: TRBV10-3
d_gene: .
j_gene: TRBJ2-3
abundance: .

CDR3nt: TGTGCCAGCAGCTTAGCGAGGGGACTAACTCCTAGCTCCTACGAGCAGTACTTC
CDR3aa: CASSLARGLTPSSYEQYF
v_gene: TRBV7-2
d_gene: TRBD2
j_gene: TRBJ2-7
abundance: few

CDR3nt: TGTGCCAGCAGCCAAGAGGGGACTACCCTTAGGGCAGATACGCAGTATTTT
CDR3aa: CASSQEGTTLRADTQYF
v_gene: TRBV4-2
d_gene: TRBD2
j_gene: TRBJ2-3
abundance: .

CDR3nt: TGTGCCAGCAGAACGGGACAGGGTTACAATGAGCAGTTCTTC
CDR3aa: CASRTGQGYNEQFF
v_gene: TRBV28
d_gene: TRBD1
j_gene: TRBJ2-1
abundance: .

CDR3nt: TGTGCCAGCAGCCTAGGGGGAATGAGCACAGATACGCAGTATTTT
CDR3aa: CASSLGGMSTDTQYF
v_gene: TRBV6-5
d_gene: .
j_gene: TRBJ2-3
abundance: once

CDR3nt: TGTGCCAGCAGCCAAGCCCCAGATCCCTCCTACAATGAGCAGTTCTTC
CDR3aa: CASSQAPDPSYNEQFF
v_gene: TRBV14
d_gene: .
j_gene: TRBJ2-1
abundance: few

CDR3nt: TGTGCCAGCAGTCCTTCGGGAGTAATCGAGCAGTACTTC
CDR3aa: CASSPSGVIEQYF
v_gene: TRBV6-5
d_gene: .
j_gene: TRBJ2-7
abundance: .

CDR3nt: TGCAGCGTTGATTATGGCTACACCTTC
CDR3aa: CSVDYGYTF
v_gene: TRBV29-1
d_gene: .
j_gene: TRBJ1-2
abundance: .

CDR3nt: TGCAGCGCCCGTAGGTCCGATCACCAAGAGACCCAGTACTTC
CDR3aa: CSARRSDHQETQYF
v_gene: TRBV29-1
d_gene: .
j_gene: TRBJ2-5
abundance: .

CDR3nt: TGTGCCTGGAGTGTACGACCCTACGAGCAGTACTTC
CDR3aa: CAWSVRPYEQYF
v_gene: TRBV30
d_gene: .
j_gene: TRBJ2-7
abundance: .

CDR3nt: TGTGCCTGGAGTGGGAGCCCCTTATACGAGCAGTACTTC
CDR3aa: CAWSGSPLYEQYF
v_gene: TRBV30
d_gene: .
j_gene: TRBJ2-7
abundance: .

CDR3nt: TGTGCCAGCAGCTTCGGGACAGGGGGCGGCGAGCAGTACTTC
CDR3aa: CASSFGTGGGEQYF
v_gene: TRBV7-2
d_gene: TRBD1
j_gene: TRBJ2-7
abundance: .

CDR3nt: TGTGCCAGCGGCGTCATAGCGGGAGACAATGAGCAGTTCTTC
CDR3aa: CASGVIAGDNEQFF
v_gene: TRBV25-1
d_gene: TRBD2
j_gene: TRBJ2-1
abundance: .

CDR3nt: TGTGCCAGTAGTATAGCGGGACAGGGGGCCTCCAATGAGCAGTTCTTC
CDR3aa: CASSIAGQGASNEQFF
v_gene: TRBV19
d_gene: TRBD1
j_gene: TRBJ2-1
abundance: .